The 5 T cell receptor beta chains below come from one sample, sequenced in a study of cytomegalovirus exposure and HLA in healthy donors. This PCR relied on a set of 60 Vbeta primers and 13 Jbeta primers. Using immunoSEQ multiplex PCR, the repertoire was profiled, and TCRdb retains in-frame clones only, with some absent. The repertoire includes about 94,000 clones, roughly 80% of them detected once, and 10% to 13% sits in the top ten. The sequenced material came from PBMCs. The receptor source for this set is a human donor in good health.

The gene calls are TRBV18 and TRBJ1-1; D gene uncertain. The CDR3 spans 13 residues. CDR1 is KGHSH and CDR2 is LQKENI in the germline V gene. V was trimmed by 2 bases and J by 5 bases, leaving 9 bases between them. The CDR3 bases are TGTGCCAGCTCACCAAAGCCCGCAACTGAAGCTTTCTTT. Amino acid sequence: CASSPKPATEAFF. Complete variable domain (other parts from reference TRBV18 and TRBJ1-1): NAGVMQNPRHLVRRRGQEARLRCSPMKGHSHVYWYRQLPEEGLKFMVYLQKENIIDESGMPKERFSAEFPKEGPSILRIQQVVRGDSAAYFCASSPKPATEAFFGQGTRLTVV.

In its sample, this clone was seen once. A read error may account for a junction end that differs from germline. The rearrangement uses TRBV7-9 and TRBJ1-1; D ambiguous. The length of the CDR3 is 10 residues. CDR1 is SEHNR, CDR2 FQNEAQ, per germline (reference sequence). The chain's CDR3 is CASSLGGAFF. CDR3 DNA: TGTGCCAGCAGTTTAGGAGGGGCTTTCTTT. Using reference TRBV7-9 and TRBJ1-1 for the parts outside the CDR3, the full variable domain is DTGVSQNPRHKITKRGQNVTFRCDPISEHNRLYWYRQTLGQGPEFLTYFQNEAQLEKSRLLSDRFSAERPKGSFSTLEIQRTEQGDSAMYLCASSLGGAFFGQGTRLTVV.

The gene calls are TRBV9 and TRBJ1-3; the D gene is possibly TRBD1 (5 bases). The CDR3 runs to 12 residues. Germline V gene lookup returns CDR1 SGDLS and CDR2 YYNGEE. V dropped 3 bases and J dropped 4 bases, with 5 bases sitting between them. The CDR3 is CASSGQGNTIYF. CDR3 in DNA: TGTGCCAGCAGCGGACAGGGAAACACCATATATTTT.

The chain couples TRBV5-6 to TRBJ2-1; 9 positions agree with TRBD2. From germline, CDR1 is SGHDT and CDR2 YYEEEE. V lost 4 bases and J lost 8; bases outside the gene matches: 16. This CDR3 spans 17 amino acids. The CDR3 nucleotides read TGTGCCAGCAGCCGCCGAGGTGGGCTAGCGGGGAGGGATGAGCAGTTCTTC. Protein sequence: CASSRRGGLAGRDEQFF.

The genes are TRBV4-3 and TRBJ2-7, with TRBD1 identical over 8 bases. Looked up from germline, CDR1 is LGHNA and CDR2 is YSLEER. The CDR3 sequence is 15 residues long. V shed 0 bases, J shed 2 bases, and the junction held 3 bases outside the gene matches. The CDR3 is CASSQERTGPYEQYF. CDR3 sequence (DNA): TGCGCCAGCAGCCAAGAAAGGACAGGGCCCTACGAGCAGTACTTC.